This T cell receptor (beta chain) originates from a study of T cells in severe cutaneous drug reactions. Bulk and single-cell libraries used iRepertoire multiplex PCR with TCR subtype-specific primers. TCRdb reanalyzed the multiplex PCR reads and collapses them to one entry per CDR3 protein, without DNA. This listing includes around 6,000 distinct CDR3 sequences. The CDR3 sequence is 13 residues long. The germline CDR1 and CDR2 sequences are SQVTM and ANQGSEA. Sequenced patients had Stevens-Johnson syndrome or toxic epidermal necrolysis caused by carbamazepine. What was sequenced was PBMCs. The rearrangement uses TRBV29-1 and TRBJ2-5. The TCR sequence derives from a human donor with a severe cutaneous adverse drug reaction. The CDR3 is CSVEENSQETQYF. Full variable domain (outside the CDR3, taken from reference TRBV29-1 and TRBJ2-5): SAVISQKPSRDICQRGTSLTIQCQVDSQVTMMFWYRQQPGQSLTLIATANQGSEATYESGFVIDKFPISRPNLTFSTLTVSNMSPEDSSIYLCSVEENSQETQYFGPGTRLLVL.